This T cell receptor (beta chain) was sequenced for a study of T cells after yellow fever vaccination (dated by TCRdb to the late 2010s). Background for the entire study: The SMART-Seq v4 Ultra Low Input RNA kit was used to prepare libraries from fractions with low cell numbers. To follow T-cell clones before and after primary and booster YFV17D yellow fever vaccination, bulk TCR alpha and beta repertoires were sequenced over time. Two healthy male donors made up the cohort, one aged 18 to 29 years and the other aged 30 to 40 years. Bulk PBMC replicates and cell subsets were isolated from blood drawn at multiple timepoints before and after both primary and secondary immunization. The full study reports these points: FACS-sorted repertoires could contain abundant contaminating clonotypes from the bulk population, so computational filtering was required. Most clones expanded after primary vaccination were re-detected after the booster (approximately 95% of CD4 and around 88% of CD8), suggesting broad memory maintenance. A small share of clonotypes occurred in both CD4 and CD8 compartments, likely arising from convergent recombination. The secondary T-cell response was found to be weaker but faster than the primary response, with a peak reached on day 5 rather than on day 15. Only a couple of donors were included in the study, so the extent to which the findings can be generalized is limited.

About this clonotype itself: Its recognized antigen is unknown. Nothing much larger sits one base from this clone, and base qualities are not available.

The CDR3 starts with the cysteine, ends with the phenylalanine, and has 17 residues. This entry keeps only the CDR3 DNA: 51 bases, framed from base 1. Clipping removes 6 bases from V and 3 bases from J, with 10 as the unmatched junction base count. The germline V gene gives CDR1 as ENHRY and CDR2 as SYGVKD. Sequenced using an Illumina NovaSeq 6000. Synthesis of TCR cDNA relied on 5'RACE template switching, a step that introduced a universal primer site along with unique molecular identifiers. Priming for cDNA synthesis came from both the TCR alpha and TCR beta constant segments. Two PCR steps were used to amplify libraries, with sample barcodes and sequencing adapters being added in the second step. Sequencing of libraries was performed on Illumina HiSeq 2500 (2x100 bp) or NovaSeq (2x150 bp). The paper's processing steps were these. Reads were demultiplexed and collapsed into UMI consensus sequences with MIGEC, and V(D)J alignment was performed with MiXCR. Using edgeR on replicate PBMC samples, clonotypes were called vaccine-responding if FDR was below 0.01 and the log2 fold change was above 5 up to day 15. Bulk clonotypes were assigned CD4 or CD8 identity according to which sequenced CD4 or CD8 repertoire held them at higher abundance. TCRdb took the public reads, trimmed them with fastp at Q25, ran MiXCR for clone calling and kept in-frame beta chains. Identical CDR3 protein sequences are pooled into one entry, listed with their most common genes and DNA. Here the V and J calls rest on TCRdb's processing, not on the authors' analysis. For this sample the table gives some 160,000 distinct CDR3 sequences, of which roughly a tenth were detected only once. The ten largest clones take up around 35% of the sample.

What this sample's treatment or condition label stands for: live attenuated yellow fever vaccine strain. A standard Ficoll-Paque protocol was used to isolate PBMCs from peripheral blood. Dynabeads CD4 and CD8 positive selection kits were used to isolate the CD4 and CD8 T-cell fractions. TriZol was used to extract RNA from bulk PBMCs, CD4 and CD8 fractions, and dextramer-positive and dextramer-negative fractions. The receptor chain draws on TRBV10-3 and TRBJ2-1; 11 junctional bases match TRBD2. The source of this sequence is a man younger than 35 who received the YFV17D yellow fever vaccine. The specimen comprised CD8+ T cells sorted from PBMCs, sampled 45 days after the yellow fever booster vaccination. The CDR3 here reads CAIRGSLAGGSYNEQFF. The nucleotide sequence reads TGTGCCATCAGGGGGTCTCTAGCGGGGGGCAGCTACAATGAGCAGTTCTTC.